This T cell receptor beta chain was sequenced during a study of T cell responses to AZD1222 COVID-19 vaccine. Regarding the study as a whole: Donors in the cohort were predominantly white British and more often female, and clonal diversity was possibly underestimated. Regions left unmutated in variants are reportedly the target of nearly half of spike-specific TCRs.

CDR3 size: 13 residues. Trimming stripped 4 bases from V and 0 bases from J, with 4 bases between. Of note for this clone: Its antigen is still unknown.

The repertoire was sequenced with immunoSEQ multiplex PCR; TCRdb's copy has only in-frame clones and lacks some. The data contain 60,000 to 80,000 clones, roughly 90% of them singletons. The sample consisted of peripheral blood, taken on day 0 of AZD1222 vaccination. The receptor's source is an adult in good health. V usage is TRBV12-3 or TRBV12-4 and J usage is TRBJ1-5; D not certain. CDR3 DNA sequence: TGTGCCAGCAGTTCTAATAGCAATCAGCCCCAGCATTTT. It specifies CASSSNSNQPQHF.